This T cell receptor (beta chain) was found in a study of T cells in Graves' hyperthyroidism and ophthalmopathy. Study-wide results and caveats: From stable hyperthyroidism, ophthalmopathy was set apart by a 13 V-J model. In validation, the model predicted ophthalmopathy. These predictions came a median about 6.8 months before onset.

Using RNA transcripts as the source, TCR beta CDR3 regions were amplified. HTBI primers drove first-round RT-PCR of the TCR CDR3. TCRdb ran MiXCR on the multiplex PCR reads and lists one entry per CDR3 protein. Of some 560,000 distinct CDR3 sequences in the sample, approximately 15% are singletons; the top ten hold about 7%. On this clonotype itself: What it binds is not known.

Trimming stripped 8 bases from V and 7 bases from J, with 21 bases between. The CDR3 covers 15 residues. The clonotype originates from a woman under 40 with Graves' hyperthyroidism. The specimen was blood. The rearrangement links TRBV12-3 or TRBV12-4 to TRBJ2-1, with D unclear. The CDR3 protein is CASLSGGSRKNEQFF. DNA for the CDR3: TGTGCCAGCCTTTCCGGTGGGTCAAGGAAAAATGAGCAGTTCTTC.